The entry below gives a single T cell receptor (beta chain) sequence along with its context. This entry is derived from a study of T-cell reconstitution after alpha-beta-depleted transplantation in children. Trimming cost V 7 bases and J 2 bases, with 18 bases left between them. The CDR3 covers 16 residues. CDR1 and CDR2 from the germline V gene are SNHLY and FYNNEI. As it was prepared, the TCRbeta library received unique molecular identifiers. One entry per CDR3 protein results from TCRdb running MiXCR on the PCR reads. The table includes approximately 510,000 distinct CDR3 sequences, around 19% detected once.

The clonotype originates from a human donor who donated a stem cell graft to a child with acute lymphoblastic leukemia. This specimen was PBMCs from the stem cell graft donor, taken from the stem cell graft. The rearrangement links TRBV2 to TRBJ2-1; D is perhaps TRBD2 (5 bases). This CDR3 is CASIEVEGATYNEQFF. The CDR3 DNA is TGTGCCAGCATCGAAGTTGAGGGTGCAACCTACAATGAGCAGTTCTTC. The full variable domain, its missing parts supplied by reference TRBV2 and TRBJ2-1, is EPEVTQTPSHQVTQMGQEVILRCVPISNHLYFYWYRQILGQKVEFLVSFYNNEISEKSEIFDDQFSVERPDGSNFTLKIRSTKLEDSAMYFCASIEVEGATYNEQFFGPGTRLTVL.